A single sample is the source of the 27 T cell receptor beta chains below, sequenced in a study of shared clonotypes between healthy human individuals (dated by TCRdb to about 2020). Libraries were constructed by the immunoSEQ multiplex PCR assay. The clones in this table, taken by TCRdb from immuneACCESS, are in-frame only. Not every clone is retained; where verified, under half of the shortfall comes from an unresolved V gene, and the cause of the rest is unknown. The sample has 550,000 to 700,000 clones on record, about 80% of them singletons. Together, the top ten hold around 2% of the sample. Sequences were obtained from memory CD4+ T cells sorted from blood. The cell subset or site label, read with the paper, signifies: CD45RA-negative fraction. The receptors here all came from a woman between 25 and 40 years old in good health.

This clone was found a few times. V and J are TRBV11-2 and TRBJ2-7, with TRBD2 as a possible D gene (7 bases). Trimming removed 2 bases from V and 6 bases from J, with 14 bases in between. CDR3 size: 14 residues. Germline V gene sequence: CDR1 SGHAT, CDR2 FQNNGV. The chain's CDR3 is CASSLSSGEGEQYF. CDR3 coding DNA: TGTGCCAGCAGCTTATCATCAGGGGAGGGCGAGCAGTACTTC.

V and J are TRBV19 and TRBJ1-1, with D unclear. Trimming removed 4 bases from V and 0 bases from J, with 18 bases in between. The CDR3 has 17 residues. Per the germline V gene, CDR1 is LNHDA and CDR2 is SQIVND (reference sequence). CDR3 coding DNA: TGTGCCAGTAGTACCCCCTTACTAGAACCCATGAACACTGAAGCTTTCTTT. Translated, it gives CASSTPLLEPMNTEAFF.

This clone was found a few times. The gene calls are TRBV27 and TRBJ1-2; no clear D gene. The CDR3 is made up of 13 amino acids. Trimming shortened V by 3 bases and J by 7 bases, and 12 bases separated the two germline ends. The germline CDR1 and CDR2 sequences are MNHEY and SMNVEV (reference sequence). CDR3 nucleotide sequence: TGTGCCAGCAGTTTGGCGAGGGAAGGTGGCTACACCTTC. This encodes CASSLAREGGYTF.

V usage is TRBV6-5 and J usage is TRBJ2-7, with a weak D call TRBD1 (5 bases). Germline-derived CDR1 and CDR2 are MNHEY and SVGAGI. With 10 bases removed from V and 6 bases from J, the gap between germline ends came to 19 bases. The CDR3 totals 13 residues. CDR3 sequence reads: CATSTGRVGEQYF. CDR3 DNA sequence: TGTGCCACCTCAACGGGCAGGGTTGGCGAGCAGTACTTC.

This clone was seen more than once but under ten times. V gene TRBV27 combines with J gene TRBJ2-7; TRBD1 aligns across 8 bases. The CDR3 runs to 13 residues. Germline CDR1 reads MNHEY; CDR2 reads SMNVEV (reference sequence). After removal of 8 bases from V and 5 bases from J, the junction contained 8 bases not matched to a gene. The CDR3 is CASARGLIDEQYF. The CDR3 DNA reads TGTGCCAGCGCCAGGGGGCTTATCGACGAGCAGTACTTC.

The rearrangement uses TRBV6-5 and TRBJ1-2; weak D call: TRBD1 (6 bases). The germline gives CDR1 MNHEY, CDR2 SVGAGI. V was shortened by 7 bases and J by 4 bases, with 16 bases between the two germline ends. The CDR3 contains 14 residues. The CDR3 bases are TGTGCCAGCAAGGGGGGGGCGTACTCCTATGGCTACACCTTC. Protein: CASKGGAYSYGYTF.

The CDR3 protein is CASSMRGQGTVDGNTIYF. DNA for the CDR3: TGTGCCAGTAGTATGAGGGGACAGGGAACGGTCGACGGAAACACCATATATTTT. This sequence joins TRBV19 and TRBJ1-3, with 9 nucleotides matching TRBD1. This CDR3 has 18 amino acids. V shed 3 bases, J shed 4 bases, and the junction held 13 bases outside the gene matches. CDR1 LNHDA and CDR2 SQIVND come from the germline V gene (reference sequence). The complete variable domain, with remaining parts taken from reference TRBV19 and TRBJ1-3, reads DGGITQSPKYLFRKEGQNVTLSCEQNLNHDAMYWYRQDPGQGLRLIYYSQIVNDFQKGDIAEGYSVSREKKESFPLTVTSAQKNPTAFYLCASSMRGQGTVDGNTIYFGEGSWLTVV.

The CDR3 coding sequence is TGTGCCTCAAACAGGGGAAGGGACACTGAAGCTTTCTTT. It yields the protein CASNRGRDTEAFF. The chain recombines TRBV19 with TRBJ1-1; 7 bases are shared with TRBD1. With V trimmed by 11 bases and J by 3 bases, 9 bases remained unmatched. This CDR3 region has 13 residues. Germline lookup yields CDR1 LNHDA and CDR2 SQIVND (reference sequence).

The rearrangement joins TRBV6-1 to TRBJ1-3; possible D gene TRBD1, 6 bases. The CDR3 contains 14 residues. Germline CDR1 is MNHNS and CDR2 is SASEGT. With 7 bases removed from V and 2 bases from J, the gap between germline ends came to 12 bases. For the CDR3, the DNA is TGTGCCAGCATTTGGACAGAGACTGGAAACACCATATATTTT. As protein: CASIWTETGNTIYF.

V is TRBV1 and J is TRBJ2-3; whether TRBD2, the table's D call, matches the DNA was not checked. TRBV1 is a pseudogene segment. The CDR3 loop spans 24 amino acids. The CDR3 here is CTSSQDFKGVMGLAEQGSTDTQYF. The CDR3 coding sequence is TGCACCAGCAGCCAAGATTTTAAGGGGGTCATGGGACTAGCGGAACAGGGGAGCACAGATACGCAGTATTTT.

This chain connects TRBV19 to TRBJ2-6, with D unresolved. Looked up from germline, CDR1 is LNHDA and CDR2 is SQIVND (reference sequence). There are 16 residues in the CDR3. The germline V and J ends were trimmed by 11 bases and 0 bases, with 17 bases remaining between them. CDR3 nucleotide sequence: TGTGCCTCATCCGGGCAGGCCCTCTCTGGGGCCAACGTCCTGACTTTC. It is translated as CASSGQALSGANVLTF.

The V call is TRBV18, the J call TRBJ2-5, with 7 bases that match TRBD1. The V gene's germline CDR1 is KGHSH and CDR2 LQKENI. V lost 3 bases and J lost 3; bases outside the gene matches: 10. There are 16 residues in the CDR3. CDR3 amino acids: CASSPKNRQGEETQYF. The CDR3 coding sequence is TGTGCCAGCTCACCGAAAAACAGACAGGGAGAAGAGACCCAGTACTTC.

V usage is TRBV29-1 and J usage is TRBJ2-4; D is unclear. Germline V gene sequence: CDR1 SQVTM, CDR2 ANQGSEA. This CDR3 contains 11 residues. V dropped 6 bases and J dropped 3 bases, with 6 bases sitting between them. CDR3 region: CSVDYKNIQYF. The CDR3 DNA sequence: TGCAGCGTAGATTACAAAAACATTCAGTACTTC.

The chain has TRBV15 and TRBJ2-2, with 9 bases identical to TRBD2. This CDR3 comprises 16 residues. CDR1 and CDR2 from the germline V gene are LNHNV and YYDKDF (reference sequence). The ends lost 2 bases at V and 4 bases at J; junction bases unmatched: 5. CDR3 loop: CATSRLAGPLTGELFF. The CDR3 DNA follows: TGTGCCACCAGCAGACTAGCGGGACCTCTCACCGGGGAGCTGTTTTTT.

The chain joins TRBV9 to TRBJ2-2; TRBD2 agrees at 7 bases. CDR3 length: 16 amino acids. The germline CDR1 and CDR2 sequences are SGDLS and YYNGEE. Losses at the gene ends were 0 bases for V and 4 bases for J; bases not matched to a gene: 6. CDR3 residues: CASSVDGAGATGELFF. CDR3 coding DNA: TGTGCCAGCAGCGTAGACGGGGCGGGAGCCACCGGGGAGCTGTTTTTT.

This sequence joins TRBV28 and TRBJ2-1; D may match TRBD1 or TRBD2 (5 bases each). The V and J ends lost 4 bases and 6 bases respectively, with 13 bases between them. The CDR3 contains 14 residues. The germline gives CDR1 MDHEN, CDR2 SYDVKM. CDR3: CASSSGGVRNEQFF. The DNA of the CDR3 is TGTGCCAGCAGTTCTGGGGGAGTACGCAATGAGCAGTTCTTC. The complete variable domain, with remaining parts taken from reference TRBV28 and TRBJ2-1, reads DVKVTQSSRYLVKRTGEKVFLECVQDMDHENMFWYRQDPGLGLRLIYFSYDVKMKEKGDIPEGYSVSREKKERFSLILESASTNQTSMYLCASSSGGVRNEQFFGPGTRLTVL.

This clone occurred a few times. The rearrangement uses TRBV7-8 and TRBJ2-2; D unclear. CDR3 length equals 16 residues. The V gene's germline CDR1 is SGHVS and CDR2 FQNEAQ. Trimming shortened V by 2 bases and J by 7 bases, and 17 bases separated the two germline ends. CDR3 loop: CASSLTGPVWNGELFF. The CDR3, as DNA: TGTGCCAGCAGCTTAACGGGCCCCGTCTGGAACGGGGAGCTGTTTTTT.

This chain joins TRBV19 and TRBJ2-5; D is unclear. This CDR3 comprises 14 residues. CDR1 and CDR2 from the germline V gene are LNHDA and SQIVND (reference sequence). V shed 8 bases and J shed 2 bases, with 15 bases lying between them. CDR3 protein: CASAKITDQETQYF. DNA for the CDR3: TGTGCCAGTGCTAAGATCACGGATCAAGAGACCCAGTACTTC.

The chain carries TRBV9 and TRBJ2-7, with TRBD2 as a possible D gene (6 bases). Trimming pared 3 bases from V and 7 bases from J, leaving 17 bases between. The V gene's germline CDR1 is SGDLS and CDR2 YYNGEE. The CDR3 extends over 14 amino acids. CDR3 amino acids: CASSGGVGLREQYF. The CDR3 DNA is TGTGCCAGCAGCGGCGGCGTCGGACTAAGAGAGCAGTACTTC.

The chain joins TRBV18 to TRBJ1-2, with unresolved D. Germline V lookup: CDR1 KGHSH, CDR2 LQKENI. CDR3 length: 14 amino acids. The germline V and J ends were trimmed by 0 bases and 8 bases, with 13 bases remaining between them. The CDR3 DNA is TGTGCCAGCTCACCACCGTCCTACAGATTAGGCTACACCTTC. Translated, it gives CASSPPSYRLGYTF.

The V and J genes are TRBV5-1 and TRBJ1-4; D might be TRBD1 (6 bases). Looked up from germline, CDR1 is SGHRS and CDR2 is YFSETQ. V gave up 4 bases and J gave up 7 bases, with 20 bases separating them. This CDR3 is built from 16 residues. The CDR3 spells CASSRKTGTQGEKLFF. The CDR3 DNA is TGCGCCAGCAGCCGGAAGACAGGAACCCAGGGTGAAAAACTGTTTTTT.

The genes are TRBV28 and TRBJ2-7, with D perhaps matching TRBD1 (5 bases). V shed 5 bases and J shed 2 bases, with 16 bases lying between them. Germline CDR1 MDHEN, CDR2 SYDVKM. The CDR3 sequence is 15 residues long. CDR3 sequence: CASSVSPRVAYEQYF. The CDR3 bases are TGTGCCAGCAGTGTCTCCCCCAGGGTAGCCTACGAGCAGTACTTC.

This clone was detected a few times. V gene TRBV28 combines with J gene TRBJ1-4; the D gene is possibly TRBD1 (5 bases). V lost 4 bases and J 3 bases, leaving 9 bases between the germline ends. This CDR3 is 14 amino acids long. Germline V gene data show CDR1 as MDHEN and CDR2 as SYDVKM. The CDR3 DNA sequence: TGTGCCAGCAGTTCCGGGACCGCTAATGAAAAACTGTTTTTT. This gives the protein CASSSGTANEKLFF.

The genes are TRBV6-1 and TRBJ2-1; the match to TRBD2 covers 7 bases. Trimming cost V 3 bases and J 0 bases; bases outside gene matches: 5. The CDR3 extends over 16 amino acids. Germline V CDR1 and CDR2: MNHNS, SASEGT. CDR3 nucleotides: TGTGCCAGCAGTGACCCTAGCGGTGACTCCTACAATGAGCAGTTCTTC. It encodes CASSDPSGDSYNEQFF.

V and J are TRBV7-2 and TRBJ2-7, with 7 bases fitting TRBD1. This CDR3 is 15 amino acids long. V dropped 5 bases and J dropped 1; count of bases not matched to a gene: 8. Germline values: CDR1 SGHTA, CDR2 FQGNSA. CDR3 sequence: CASSRGQVYSYEQYF. In DNA form, the CDR3 reads TGTGCCAGCAGCCGAGGACAGGTTTATTCCTACGAGCAGTACTTC.

The chain uses TRBV7-2 and TRBJ2-1, with TRBD2 matching 12 bases. Germline loops: CDR1 SGHTA, CDR2 FQGNSA. V trimming: 3 bases; J trimming: 7 bases; junction bases outside the gene matches: 4. This CDR3 region has 15 residues. In DNA form, the CDR3 reads TGTGCCAGCAGCTTCAGACTAGCGGGAGATAATGAGCAGTTCTTC. Translating gives CASSFRLAGDNEQFF.

For the CDR3, the DNA is TGCGCCAGCAGCGGAAGGACTAGCGGGAGAACGTACACCGGGGAGCTGTTTTTT. Residues: CASSGRTSGRTYTGELFF. V is TRBV5-1 and J is TRBJ2-2; 13 nucleotides match TRBD2. Germline lookup yields CDR1 SGHRS and CDR2 YFSETQ. The trim removed 4 bases at V and 3 bases at J, leaving 9 bases unmatched. The CDR3 extends over 18 amino acids.